This T cell receptor (beta chain) was retrieved from a study of blood T cell repertoires in COVID-19 (TCRdb year 2020). For the wider study: The collaborator samples originated in the United States, Italy and Spain and spanned the acute and convalescent phases of COVID-19. The prospective study material was composed of cDNA or gDNA derived from T cells, B-cell-depleted T cells, or PBMCs. The dataset comprised deeply sampled blood TCRbeta repertoires from subjects exposed to, actively infected with, or recovered from COVID-19. The repertoires were released in a freely available public database meant as a resource for research on the immune response to SARS-CoV-2. Samples came from the ongoing ImmuneRACE study (first 160 participants) plus 1,254 subjects from 6 global collaborators. The sample metadata nearly always contained a de-identified subject ID, COVID-19 status, age in years and sex. HLA class I and class II types, where available, came from metadata supplied by the sample provider rather than from assay-based typing. The full study reports these points: The quantity of clinical and demographic metadata differed by source and by participant and was supplied without curation.

Participants in the prospective study were enrolled through a virtual design, were aged roughly 18 to 90 years, and lived in 24 United States geographic areas. To assign participants to cohorts, the prospective study relied on clinical history that participants themselves reported in a screening survey and a study questionnaire. Recovered participants in ImmuneRACE Cohort 3 were defined by two consecutive negative NP/OP PCR tests, clearance by a healthcare professional, or resolution of symptoms. Each participant in the prospective study had whole blood, serum and a nasopharyngeal or oropharyngeal swab collected by mobile phlebotomists. Prospective study participants could optionally give additional blood draws and questionnaires over an approximately two-month period. Prospective study blood samples were shipped either frozen or at room temperature before DNA extraction. The CDR3 holds 18 amino acids from the cysteine to the phenylalanine. The only DNA kept is the CDR3, 54 bases in frame from the first base. CDR1 and CDR2 are read off the germline V gene as MGHRA and YSYEKL. V drops 0 bases and J drops 4 bases, leaving 19 bases in between.

TCRbeta CDR3 regions were amplified from genomic DNA using the immunoSEQ Assay, a bias-controlled multiplex PCR. The original methods were these. The number of nucleated cells in each sample was estimated by amplification of reference gene primers within the assay. To quantify the absolute abundance of each unique TCRbeta CDR3 rearrangement, sequence reads were collapsed and filtered. For each sample, productive Simpson clonality was calculated as the square root of Simpson's diversity index across productive rearrangements. The clones in this table, taken by TCRdb from immuneACCESS, are in-frame only. Not every clone is retained; where verified, under half of the shortfall comes from an unresolved V gene, and the cause of the rest is unknown. V and J calls and clone size are as listed in that table; D and trimming were resolved from the DNA. The sample table holds some 170,000 clones, of which more than 80% were seen once. The top ten hold more than 5% of the sample.

On this clone itself: No antigen is known for it. No base quality values were provided; no much bigger clone lies one nucleotide off.

Rearrangement joined TRBV4-1 to TRBJ1-5; the D gene is perhaps TRBD1, from 6 matching bases. This receptor was identified in a man aged 40-55 years who had recovered from COVID-19. The specimen was PBMCs or T cells enriched from blood (not recorded which). The CDR3 loop reads CASSQEIRTGYQNQPQHF. The nucleotide sequence reads TGCGCCAGCAGCCAAGAAATTCGCACAGGGTATCAGAATCAGCCCCAGCATTTT.